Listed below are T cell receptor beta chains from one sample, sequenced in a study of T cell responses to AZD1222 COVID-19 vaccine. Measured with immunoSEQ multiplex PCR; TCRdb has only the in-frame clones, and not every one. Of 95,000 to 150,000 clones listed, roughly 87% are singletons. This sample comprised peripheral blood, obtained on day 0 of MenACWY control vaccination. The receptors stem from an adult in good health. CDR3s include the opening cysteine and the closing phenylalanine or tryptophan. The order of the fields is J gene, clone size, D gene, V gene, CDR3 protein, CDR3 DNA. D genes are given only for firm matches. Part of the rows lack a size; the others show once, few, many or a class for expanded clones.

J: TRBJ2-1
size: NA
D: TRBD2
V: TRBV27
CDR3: CASRTSLSYNEQFF
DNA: TGTGCCAGCAGGACTAGCCTCTCCTACAATGAGCAGTTCTTC

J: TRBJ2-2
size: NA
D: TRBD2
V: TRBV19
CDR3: CASTSGRTYTGELFF
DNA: TGTGCCAGTACTAGCGGGAGAACGTACACCGGGGAGCTGTTTTTT

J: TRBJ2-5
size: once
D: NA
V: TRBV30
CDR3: CAWGVRETQYF
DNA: TGTGCCTGGGGGGTCCGGGAGACCCAGTACTTC

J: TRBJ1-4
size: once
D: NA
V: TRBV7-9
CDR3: CASSLVGSPNEKLFF
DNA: TGTGCCAGCAGCTTAGTAGGGTCACCTAATGAAAAACTGTTTTTT

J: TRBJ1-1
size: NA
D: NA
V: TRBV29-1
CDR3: CSVEGDTEAFF
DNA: TGCAGCGTTGAAGGGGATACTGAAGCTTTCTTT

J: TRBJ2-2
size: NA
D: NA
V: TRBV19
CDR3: CASSIDRATGELFF
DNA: TGTGCCAGTAGTATAGACCGGGCCACCGGGGAGCTGTTTTTT

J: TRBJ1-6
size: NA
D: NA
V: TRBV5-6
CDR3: CASSLVLSRTDYNSPLHF
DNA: TGTGCCAGCAGCTTGGTTCTTTCGAGGACAGACTATAATTCACCCCTCCACTTT

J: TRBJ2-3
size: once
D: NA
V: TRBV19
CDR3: CASSRGTPRDTQYF
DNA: TGTGCCAGTAGTAGGGGGACCCCCAGGGATACGCAGTATTTT

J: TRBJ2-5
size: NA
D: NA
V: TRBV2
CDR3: CASPEEGAVETQYF
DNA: TGTGCCAGCCCAGAGGAAGGGGCGGTGGAGACCCAGTACTTC

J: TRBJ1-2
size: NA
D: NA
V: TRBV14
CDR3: CASSQARGSNYGYTF
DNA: TGTGCCAGCAGCCAAGCGCGGGGGTCTAACTATGGCTACACCTTC

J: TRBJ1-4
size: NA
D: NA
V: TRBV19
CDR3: CASSINRLSEKLFF
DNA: TGTGCCAGTAGTATAAACAGGCTGAGCGAAAAACTGTTTTTT

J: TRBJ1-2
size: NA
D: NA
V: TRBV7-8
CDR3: CASSSDRFSPYGYTF
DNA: TGTGCCAGCAGCTCAGACAGGTTTTCTCCCTATGGCTACACCTTC

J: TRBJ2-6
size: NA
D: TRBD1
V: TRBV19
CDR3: CASSRLGQGKGSGANVLTF
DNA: TGTGCCAGTAGTAGGCTCGGACAGGGGAAAGGCTCTGGGGCCAACGTCCTGACTTTC

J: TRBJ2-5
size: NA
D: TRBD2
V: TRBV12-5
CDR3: CASGLVLGGRAPETQYF
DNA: TGTGCTAGTGGTTTGGTACTTGGCGGGAGGGCGCCGGAGACCCAGTACTTC

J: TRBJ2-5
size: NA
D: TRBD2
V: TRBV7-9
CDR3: CASTLIKVGGETQYF
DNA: TGTGCCAGCACCTTGATCAAAGTCGGGGGGGAGACCCAGTACTTC

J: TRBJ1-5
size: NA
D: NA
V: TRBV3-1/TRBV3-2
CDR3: CASSQGMGYQPQHF
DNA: TGTGCCAGCAGCCAAGGGATGGGATACCAGCCCCAGCATTTT

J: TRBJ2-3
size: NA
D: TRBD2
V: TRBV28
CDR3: CASTRLNSGRGTDTQYF
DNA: TGTGCCAGCACCCGACTTAATAGCGGGAGGGGCACAGATACGCAGTATTTT

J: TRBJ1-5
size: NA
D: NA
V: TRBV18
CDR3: CASSPGAEASQPQHF
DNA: TGTGCCAGCTCACCAGGGGCCGAGGCCTCGCAGCCCCAGCATTTT

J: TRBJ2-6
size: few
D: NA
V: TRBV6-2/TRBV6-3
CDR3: CASSYPAGANVLTF
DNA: TGTGCCAGCAGTTACCCCGCTGGGGCCAACGTCCTGACTTTC

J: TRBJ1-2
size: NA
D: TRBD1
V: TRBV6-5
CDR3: CASSYGAGQGYGYTF
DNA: TGTGCCAGCAGTTACGGGGCGGGACAGGGGTATGGCTACACCTTC

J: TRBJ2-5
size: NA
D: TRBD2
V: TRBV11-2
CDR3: CASSFRLAPETQYF
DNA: TGTGCCAGCAGCTTTCGACTAGCTCCAGAGACCCAGTACTTC

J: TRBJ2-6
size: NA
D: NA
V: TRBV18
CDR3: CASSHSDGGAPGANVLAF
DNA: TGTGCCAGCTCACACTCGGACGGGGGCGCACCTGGGGCCAACGTCCTGGCTTTC

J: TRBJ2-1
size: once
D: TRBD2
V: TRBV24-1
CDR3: CATSDSKGTSGRARDEQFF
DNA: TGTGCCACCAGTGACTCTAAAGGGACTAGCGGGAGGGCCCGCGATGAGCAGTTCTTC

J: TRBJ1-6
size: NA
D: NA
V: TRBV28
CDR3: CASSLRVDGTNSYNSPLHF
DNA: TGTGCCAGCAGTTTACGTGTCGACGGGACAAACTCCTATAATTCACCCCTCCACTTT

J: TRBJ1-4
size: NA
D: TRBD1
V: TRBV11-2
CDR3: CASRRQGAATNEKLFF
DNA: TGTGCCAGCAGACGACAGGGGGCTGCAACTAATGAAAAACTGTTTTTT

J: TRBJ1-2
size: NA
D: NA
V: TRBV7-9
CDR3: CASSPDSSHGKTF
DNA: TGTGCCAGCAGCCCGGACAGTTCTCACGGAAAGACCTTC

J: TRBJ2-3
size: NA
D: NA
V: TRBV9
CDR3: CASSVDVSSADTQYF
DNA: TGTGCCAGCAGCGTAGATGTCTCTAGTGCCGATACGCAGTATTTT

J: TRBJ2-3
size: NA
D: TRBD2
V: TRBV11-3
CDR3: CASSGLATTDTQYF
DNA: TGTGCCAGCAGTGGACTAGCGACCACAGATACGCAGTATTTT

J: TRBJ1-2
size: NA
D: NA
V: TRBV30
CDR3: CAWSKSERYGYTF
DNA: TGTGCCTGGAGTAAATCGGAGCGCTATGGCTACACCTTC

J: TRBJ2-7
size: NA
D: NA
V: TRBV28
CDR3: CASSSLGHPISYEQYF
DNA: TGTGCCAGCAGTTCCCTGGGACACCCAATCTCCTACGAGCAGTACTTC

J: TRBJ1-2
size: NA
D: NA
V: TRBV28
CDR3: CASSLFQGYGYTF
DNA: TGTGCCAGCAGTTTATTCCAGGGCTATGGCTACACCTTC